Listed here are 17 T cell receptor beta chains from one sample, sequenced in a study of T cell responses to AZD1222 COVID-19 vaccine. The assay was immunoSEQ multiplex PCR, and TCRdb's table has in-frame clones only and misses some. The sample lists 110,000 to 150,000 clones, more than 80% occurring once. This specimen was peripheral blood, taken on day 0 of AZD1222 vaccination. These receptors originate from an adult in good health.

In DNA, the CDR3 is TGTGCCAGCAGCTTTAGGGGGGGAGGGGGACAAGCTTTCTTT. Translated: CASSFRGGGGQAFF. The rearrangement links TRBV7-8 to TRBJ1-1, with a possible D match to TRBD1 (6 bases). Per germline, CDR1 SGHVS and CDR2 FQNEAQ. Trimming removed 3 bases at V and 9 bases at J, with 17 bases between. The length of the CDR3 is 14 residues.

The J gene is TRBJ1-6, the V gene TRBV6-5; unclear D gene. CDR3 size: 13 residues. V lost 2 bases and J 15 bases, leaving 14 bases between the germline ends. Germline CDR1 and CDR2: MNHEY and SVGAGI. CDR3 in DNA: TGTGCCAGCAGTTACGACCCGAGAAACTACCTCCACTTT. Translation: CASSYDPRNYLHF.

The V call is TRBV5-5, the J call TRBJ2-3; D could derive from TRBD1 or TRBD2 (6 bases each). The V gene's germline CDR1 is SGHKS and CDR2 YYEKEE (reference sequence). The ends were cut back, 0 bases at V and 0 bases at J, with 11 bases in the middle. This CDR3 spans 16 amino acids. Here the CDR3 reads CASSLGGTHSTDTQYF. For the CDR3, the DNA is TGTGCCAGCAGCTTGGGCGGGACACATAGCACAGATACGCAGTATTTT.

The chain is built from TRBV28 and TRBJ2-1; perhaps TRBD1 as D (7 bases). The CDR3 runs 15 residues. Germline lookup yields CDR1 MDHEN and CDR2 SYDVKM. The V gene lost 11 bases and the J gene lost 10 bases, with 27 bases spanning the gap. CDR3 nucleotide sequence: TGTGCCTCCATTCCGACCCGAGGGGGCCGGGGGGAGCAGTTCTTC. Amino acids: CASIPTRGGRGEQFF.

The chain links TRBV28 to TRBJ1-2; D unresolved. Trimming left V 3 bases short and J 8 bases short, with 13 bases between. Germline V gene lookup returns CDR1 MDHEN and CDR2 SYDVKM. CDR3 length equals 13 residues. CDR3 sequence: CASSFGSEVGYTF. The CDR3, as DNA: TGTGCCAGCAGTTTCGGCTCAGAGGTGGGCTACACCTTC.

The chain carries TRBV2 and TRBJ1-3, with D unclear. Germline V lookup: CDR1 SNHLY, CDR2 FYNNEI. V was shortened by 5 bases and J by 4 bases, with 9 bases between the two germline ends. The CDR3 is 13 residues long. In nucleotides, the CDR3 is TGTGCCAGCAGTCCTTCCCCGGGAAACACCATATATTTT. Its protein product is CASSPSPGNTIYF.

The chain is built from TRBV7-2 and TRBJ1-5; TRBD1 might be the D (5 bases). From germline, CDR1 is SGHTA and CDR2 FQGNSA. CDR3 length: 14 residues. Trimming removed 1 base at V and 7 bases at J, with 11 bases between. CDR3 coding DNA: TGTGCCAGCAGCTTAGGGCAGGGAGGCCAGCCCCAGCATTTT. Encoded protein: CASSLGQGGQPQHF.

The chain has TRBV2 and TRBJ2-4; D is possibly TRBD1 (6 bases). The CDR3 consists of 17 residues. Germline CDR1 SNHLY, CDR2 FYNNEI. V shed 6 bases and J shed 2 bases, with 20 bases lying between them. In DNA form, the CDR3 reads TGTGCCAGCAGAGGGGTCAGGGGTCCCCCTCCCAAAAACATTCAGTACTTC. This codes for CASRGVRGPPPKNIQYF.

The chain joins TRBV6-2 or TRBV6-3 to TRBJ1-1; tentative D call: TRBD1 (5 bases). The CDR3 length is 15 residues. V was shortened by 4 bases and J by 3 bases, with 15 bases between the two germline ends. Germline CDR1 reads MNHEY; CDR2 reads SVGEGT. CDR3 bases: TGTGCCAGCAGTTGGAATGAAGCAGGGCACACTGAAGCTTTCTTT. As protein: CASSWNEAGHTEAFF.

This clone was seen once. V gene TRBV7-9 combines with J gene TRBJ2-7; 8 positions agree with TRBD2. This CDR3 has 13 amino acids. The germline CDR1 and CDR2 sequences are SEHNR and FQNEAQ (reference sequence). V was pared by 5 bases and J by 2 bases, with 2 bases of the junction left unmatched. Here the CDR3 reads CASSPTSAYEQYF. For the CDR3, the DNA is TGTGCCAGCAGCCCGACTAGCGCCTACGAGCAGTACTTC.

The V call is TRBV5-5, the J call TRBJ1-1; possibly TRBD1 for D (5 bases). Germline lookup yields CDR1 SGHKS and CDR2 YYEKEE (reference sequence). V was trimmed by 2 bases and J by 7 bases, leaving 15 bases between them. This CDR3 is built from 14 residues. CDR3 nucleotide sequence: TGTGCCAGCAGCTTCGTCCGGGGGAGGGATGAAGCTTTCTTT. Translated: CASSFVRGRDEAFF.

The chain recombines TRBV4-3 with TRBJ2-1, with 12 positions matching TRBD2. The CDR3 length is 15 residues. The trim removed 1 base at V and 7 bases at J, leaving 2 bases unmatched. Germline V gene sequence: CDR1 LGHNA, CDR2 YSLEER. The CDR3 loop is CASSQGLAGVNEQFF. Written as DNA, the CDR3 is TGCGCCAGCAGCCAAGGACTAGCGGGAGTTAATGAGCAGTTCTTC.

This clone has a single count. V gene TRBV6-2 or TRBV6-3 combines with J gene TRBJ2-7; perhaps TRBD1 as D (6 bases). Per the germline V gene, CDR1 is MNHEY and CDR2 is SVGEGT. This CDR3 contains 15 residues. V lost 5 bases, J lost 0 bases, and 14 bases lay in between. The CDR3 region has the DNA TGTGCCAGCAGTCCCGGGACACAGAGCTCCTACGAGCAGTACTTC. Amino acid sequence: CASSPGTQSSYEQYF.

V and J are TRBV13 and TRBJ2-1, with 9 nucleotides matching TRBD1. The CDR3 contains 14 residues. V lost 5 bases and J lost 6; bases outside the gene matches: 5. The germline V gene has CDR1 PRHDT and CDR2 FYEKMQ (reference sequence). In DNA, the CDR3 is TGTGCCAGCAGCCCCCGGACAGGGGTCAATGAGCAGTTCTTC. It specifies CASSPRTGVNEQFF.

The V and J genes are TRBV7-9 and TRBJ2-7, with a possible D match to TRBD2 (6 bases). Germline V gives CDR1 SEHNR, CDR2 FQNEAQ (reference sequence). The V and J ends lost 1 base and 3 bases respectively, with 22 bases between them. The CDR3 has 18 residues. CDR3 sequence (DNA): TGTGCCAGCAGCTTAGACCCGACGAGCGCGGGGTTCCGCTACGAGCAGTACTTC. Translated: CASSLDPTSAGFRYEQYF.

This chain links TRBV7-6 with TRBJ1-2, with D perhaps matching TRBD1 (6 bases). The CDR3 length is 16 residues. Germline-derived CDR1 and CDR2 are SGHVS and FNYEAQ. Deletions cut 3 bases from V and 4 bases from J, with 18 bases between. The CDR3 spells CASSLGPTGPLYGYTF. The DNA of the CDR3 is TGTGCCAGCAGCTTGGGCCCCACAGGGCCCCTCTATGGCTACACCTTC. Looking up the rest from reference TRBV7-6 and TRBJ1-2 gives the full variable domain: GAGVSQSPRYKVTKRGQDVALRCDPISGHVSLYWYRQALGQGPEFLTYFNYEAQQDKSGLPNDRFSAERPEGSISTLTIQRTEQRDSAMYRCASSLGPTGPLYGYTFGSGTRLTVV.

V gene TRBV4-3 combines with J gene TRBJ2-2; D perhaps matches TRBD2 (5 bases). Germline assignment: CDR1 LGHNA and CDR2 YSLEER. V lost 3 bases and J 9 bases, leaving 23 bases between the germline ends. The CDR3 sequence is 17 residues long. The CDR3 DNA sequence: TGCGCCAGCAGCCACCTTCGCGACACGGGATCCCGCCGGGAGCTGTTTTTT. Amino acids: CASSHLRDTGSRRELFF.